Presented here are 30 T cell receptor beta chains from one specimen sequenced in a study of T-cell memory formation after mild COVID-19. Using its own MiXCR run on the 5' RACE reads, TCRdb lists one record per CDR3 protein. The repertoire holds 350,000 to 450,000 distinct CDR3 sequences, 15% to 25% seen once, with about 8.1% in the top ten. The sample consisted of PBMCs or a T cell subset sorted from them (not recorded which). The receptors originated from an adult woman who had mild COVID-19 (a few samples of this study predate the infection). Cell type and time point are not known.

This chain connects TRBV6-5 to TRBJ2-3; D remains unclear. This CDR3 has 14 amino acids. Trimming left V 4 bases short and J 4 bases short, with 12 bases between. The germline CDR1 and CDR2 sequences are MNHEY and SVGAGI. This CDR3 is CASSSPFPPDTQYF. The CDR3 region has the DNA TGTGCCAGCAGTTCCCCTTTCCCTCCAGATACGCAGTATTTT.

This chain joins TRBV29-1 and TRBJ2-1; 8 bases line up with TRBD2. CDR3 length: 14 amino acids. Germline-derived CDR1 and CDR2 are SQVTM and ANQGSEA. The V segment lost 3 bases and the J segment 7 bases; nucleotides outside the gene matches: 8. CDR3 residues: CSVDGREALNEQFF. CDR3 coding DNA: TGCAGCGTTGACGGGCGGGAGGCCTTGAATGAGCAGTTCTTC.

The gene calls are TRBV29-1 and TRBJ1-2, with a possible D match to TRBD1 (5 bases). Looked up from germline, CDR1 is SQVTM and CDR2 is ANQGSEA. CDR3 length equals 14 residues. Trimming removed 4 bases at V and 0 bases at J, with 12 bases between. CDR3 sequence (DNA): TGCAGCGTTGCCGGGACCCCCCCTAACTATGGCTACACCTTC. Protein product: CSVAGTPPNYGYTF.

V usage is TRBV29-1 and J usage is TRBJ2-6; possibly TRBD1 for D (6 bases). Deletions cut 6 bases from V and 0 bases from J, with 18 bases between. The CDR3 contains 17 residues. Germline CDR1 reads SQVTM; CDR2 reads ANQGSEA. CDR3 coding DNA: TGCAGCGTATATGGACAGAGGTCCACCTCTGGGGCCAACGTCCTGACTTTC. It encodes CSVYGQRSTSGANVLTF.

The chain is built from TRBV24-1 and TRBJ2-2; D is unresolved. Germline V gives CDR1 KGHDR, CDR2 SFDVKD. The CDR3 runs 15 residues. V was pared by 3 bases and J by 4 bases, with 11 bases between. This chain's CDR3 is CATSDPGEATGELFF. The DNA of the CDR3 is TGTGCCACCAGTGATCCCGGTGAAGCCACCGGGGAGCTGTTTTTT.

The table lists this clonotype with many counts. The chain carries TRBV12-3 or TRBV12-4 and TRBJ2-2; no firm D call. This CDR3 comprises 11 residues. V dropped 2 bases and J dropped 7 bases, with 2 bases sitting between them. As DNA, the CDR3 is TGTGCCAGCAGTTTACTCGGGGAGCTGTTTTTT. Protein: CASSLLGELFF.

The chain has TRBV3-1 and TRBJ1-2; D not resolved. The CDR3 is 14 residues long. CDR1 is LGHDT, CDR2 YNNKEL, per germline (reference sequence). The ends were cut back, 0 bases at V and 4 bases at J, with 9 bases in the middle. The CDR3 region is CASSQDLGLYGYTF. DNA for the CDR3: TGTGCCAGCAGCCAAGATCTGGGCCTCTATGGCTACACCTTC.

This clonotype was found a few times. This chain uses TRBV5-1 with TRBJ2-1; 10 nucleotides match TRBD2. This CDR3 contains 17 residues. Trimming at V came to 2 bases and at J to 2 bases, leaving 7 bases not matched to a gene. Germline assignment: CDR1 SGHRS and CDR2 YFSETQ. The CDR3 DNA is TGCGCCAGCAGCTTAATAGCGGGGGGTGTCCCCTACAATGAGCAGTTCTTC. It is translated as CASSLIAGGVPYNEQFF.

This chain's CDR3 is CASSATVDLKAFF. The DNA for the CDR3 is TGTGCCAGCTCAGCAACAGTGGACCTAAAAGCTTTCTTT. This rearrangement joins TRBV7-2 to TRBJ1-1; no clear D. CDR3 length: 13 amino acids. Germline V gene lookup returns CDR1 SGHTA and CDR2 FQGNSA. V gave up 8 bases and J gave up 9 bases, with 19 bases separating them.

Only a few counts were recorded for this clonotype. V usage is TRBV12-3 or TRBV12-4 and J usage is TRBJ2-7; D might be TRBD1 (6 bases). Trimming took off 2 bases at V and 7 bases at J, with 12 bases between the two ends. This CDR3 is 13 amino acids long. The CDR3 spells CASSLQGRREQYF. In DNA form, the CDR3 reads TGTGCCAGCAGTTTACAGGGGCGTCGGGAGCAGTACTTC.

The CDR3 reads CASSPNEKLFF. In DNA, the CDR3 is TGTGCCAGCAGCCCCAATGAAAAACTGTTTTTT. V usage is TRBV7-9 and J usage is TRBJ1-4; D unresolved. The V gene's germline CDR1 is SEHNR and CDR2 FQNEAQ (reference sequence). Trimming pared 5 bases from V and 5 bases from J, leaving 3 bases between. The CDR3 totals 11 residues.

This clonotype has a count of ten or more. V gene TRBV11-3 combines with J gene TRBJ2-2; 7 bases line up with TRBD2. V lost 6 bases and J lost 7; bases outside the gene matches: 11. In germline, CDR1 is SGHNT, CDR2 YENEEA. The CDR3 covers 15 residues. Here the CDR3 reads CASRPQSGAGGELFF. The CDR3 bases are TGTGCCAGCAGACCTCAAAGCGGGGCTGGCGGGGAGCTGTTTTTT. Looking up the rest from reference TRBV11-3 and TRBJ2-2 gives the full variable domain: EAGVVQSPRYKIIEKKQPVAFWCNPISGHNTLYWYLQNLGQGPELLIRYENEEAVDDSQLPKDRFSAERLKGVDSTLKIQPAELGDSAVYLCASRPQSGAGGELFFGEGSRLTVL.

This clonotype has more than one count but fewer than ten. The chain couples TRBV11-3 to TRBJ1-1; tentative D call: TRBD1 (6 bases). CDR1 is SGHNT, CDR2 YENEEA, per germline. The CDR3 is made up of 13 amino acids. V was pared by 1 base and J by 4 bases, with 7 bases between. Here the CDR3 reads CASSLGGLTEAFF. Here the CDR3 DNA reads TGTGCCAGCAGCTTAGGGGGGCTCACTGAAGCTTTCTTT.

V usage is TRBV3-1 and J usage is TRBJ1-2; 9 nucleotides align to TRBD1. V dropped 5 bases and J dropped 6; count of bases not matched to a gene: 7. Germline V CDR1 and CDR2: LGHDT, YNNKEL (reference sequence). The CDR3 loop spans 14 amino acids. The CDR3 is CASSTNRQGDGYTF. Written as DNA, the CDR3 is TGTGCCAGCAGCACGAATAGACAGGGGGATGGCTACACCTTC.

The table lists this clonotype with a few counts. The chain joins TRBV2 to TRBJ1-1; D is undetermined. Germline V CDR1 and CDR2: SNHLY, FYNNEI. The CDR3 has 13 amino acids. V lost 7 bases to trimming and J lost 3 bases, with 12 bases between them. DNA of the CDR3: TGTGCCAGCACGACGAGTGGAGACACTGAAGCTTTCTTT. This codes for CASTTSGDTEAFF. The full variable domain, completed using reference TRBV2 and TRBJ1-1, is EPEVTQTPSHQVTQMGQEVILRCVPISNHLYFYWYRQILGQKVEFLVSFYNNEISEKSEIFDDQFSVERPDGSNFTLKIRSTKLEDSAMYFCASTTSGDTEAFFGQGTRLTVV.

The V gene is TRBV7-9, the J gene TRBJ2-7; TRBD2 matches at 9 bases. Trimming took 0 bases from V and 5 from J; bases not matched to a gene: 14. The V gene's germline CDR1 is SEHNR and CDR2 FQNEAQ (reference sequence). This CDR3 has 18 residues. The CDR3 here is CASSLASGGTRRTDEQYF. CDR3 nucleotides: TGTGCCAGCAGCTTAGCCAGCGGGGGGACCCGAAGAACCGACGAGCAGTACTTC.

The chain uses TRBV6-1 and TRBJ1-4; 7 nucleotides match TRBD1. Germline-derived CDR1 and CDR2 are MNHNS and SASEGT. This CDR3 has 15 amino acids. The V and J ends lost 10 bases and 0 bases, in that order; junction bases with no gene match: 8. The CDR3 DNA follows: TGTGCCACGACAGGGTCGATTGCAACTAATGAAAAACTGTTTTTT. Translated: CATTGSIATNEKLFF.

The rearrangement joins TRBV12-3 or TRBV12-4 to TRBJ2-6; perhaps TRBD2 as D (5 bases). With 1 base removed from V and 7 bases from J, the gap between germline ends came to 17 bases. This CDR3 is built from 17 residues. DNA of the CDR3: TGTGCCAGCAGTTTAGAGCGGACCCTCGCCGGCGCCAACGTCCTGACTTTC. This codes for CASSLERTLAGANVLTF.

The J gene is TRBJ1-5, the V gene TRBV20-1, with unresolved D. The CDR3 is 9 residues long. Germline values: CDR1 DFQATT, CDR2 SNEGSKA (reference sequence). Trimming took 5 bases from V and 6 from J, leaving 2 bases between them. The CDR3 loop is CSAGQPQHF. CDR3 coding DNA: TGCAGTGCTGGTCAGCCCCAGCATTTT.

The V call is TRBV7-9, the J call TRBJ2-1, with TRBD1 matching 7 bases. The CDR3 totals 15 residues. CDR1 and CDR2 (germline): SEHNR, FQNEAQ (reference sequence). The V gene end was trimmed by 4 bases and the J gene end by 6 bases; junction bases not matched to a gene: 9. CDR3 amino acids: CASSSGQAPINEQFF. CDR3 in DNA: TGTGCCAGCAGCTCAGGACAGGCGCCTATCAATGAGCAGTTCTTC.

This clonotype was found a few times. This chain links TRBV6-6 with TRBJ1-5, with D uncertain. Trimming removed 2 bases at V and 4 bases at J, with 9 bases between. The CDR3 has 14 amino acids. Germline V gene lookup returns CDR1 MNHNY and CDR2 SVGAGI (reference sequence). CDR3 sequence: CASSYNEENQPQHF. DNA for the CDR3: TGTGCCAGCAGTTACAATGAGGAGAATCAGCCCCAGCATTTT.

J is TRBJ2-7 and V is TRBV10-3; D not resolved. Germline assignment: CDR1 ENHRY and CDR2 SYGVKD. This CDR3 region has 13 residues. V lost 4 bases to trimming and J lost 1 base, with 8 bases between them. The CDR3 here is CAISAIASYEQYF. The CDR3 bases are TGTGCCATCAGTGCCATCGCTTCCTACGAGCAGTACTTC.

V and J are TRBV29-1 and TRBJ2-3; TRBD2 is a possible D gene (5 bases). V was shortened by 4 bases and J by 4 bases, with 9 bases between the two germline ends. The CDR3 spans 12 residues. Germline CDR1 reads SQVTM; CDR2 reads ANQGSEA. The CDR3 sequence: CSVVSSADTQYF. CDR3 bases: TGCAGCGTTGTGAGTAGCGCAGATACGCAGTATTTT.

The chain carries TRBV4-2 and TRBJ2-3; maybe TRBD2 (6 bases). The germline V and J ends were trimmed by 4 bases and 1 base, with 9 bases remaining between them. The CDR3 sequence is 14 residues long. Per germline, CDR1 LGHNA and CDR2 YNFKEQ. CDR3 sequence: CASSPGTRTDTQYF. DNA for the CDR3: TGTGCCAGCAGCCCCGGGACTCGCACAGATACGCAGTATTTT.

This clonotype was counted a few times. The CDR3 region has the DNA TGTGCCAGCACCCAGGATGGGAGCTACACCTTC. Translated: CASTQDGSYTF. The chain couples TRBV6-5 to TRBJ1-2; D is unresolved. There are 11 residues in the CDR3. Per germline, CDR1 MNHEY and CDR2 SVGAGI. V was pared by 7 bases and J by 9 bases, with 12 bases between.

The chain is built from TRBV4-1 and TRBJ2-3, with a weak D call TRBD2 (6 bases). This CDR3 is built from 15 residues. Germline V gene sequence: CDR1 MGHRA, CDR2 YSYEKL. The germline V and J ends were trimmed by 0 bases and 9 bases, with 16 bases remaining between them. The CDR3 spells CASSQEIAGTQTQYF. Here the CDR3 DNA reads TGCGCCAGCAGCCAAGAGATCGCCGGGACTCAGACGCAGTATTTT.

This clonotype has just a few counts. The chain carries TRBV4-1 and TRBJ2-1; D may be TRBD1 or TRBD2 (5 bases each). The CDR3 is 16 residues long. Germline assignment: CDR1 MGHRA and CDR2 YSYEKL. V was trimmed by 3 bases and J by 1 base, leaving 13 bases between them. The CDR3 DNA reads TGCGCCAGCAGCCACCCGGGACGTCAGTCCTACAATGAGCAGTTCTTC. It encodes CASSHPGRQSYNEQFF.

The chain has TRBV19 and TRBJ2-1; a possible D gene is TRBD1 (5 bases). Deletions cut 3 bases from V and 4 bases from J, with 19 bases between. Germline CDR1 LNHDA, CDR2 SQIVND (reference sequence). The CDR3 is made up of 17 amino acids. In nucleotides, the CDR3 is TGTGCCAGTAGTATGCGTGTAGGGCTTGACAGTTACAATGAGCAGTTCTTC. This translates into CASSMRVGLDSYNEQFF.

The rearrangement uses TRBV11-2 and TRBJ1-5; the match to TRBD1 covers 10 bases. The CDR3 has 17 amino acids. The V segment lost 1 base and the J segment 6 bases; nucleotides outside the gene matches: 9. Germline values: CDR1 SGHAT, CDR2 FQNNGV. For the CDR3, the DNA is TGTGCCAGCAGCTTAGGCGAGGCGGGACAGGGGTTTCAGCCCCAGCATTTT. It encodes CASSLGEAGQGFQPQHF.

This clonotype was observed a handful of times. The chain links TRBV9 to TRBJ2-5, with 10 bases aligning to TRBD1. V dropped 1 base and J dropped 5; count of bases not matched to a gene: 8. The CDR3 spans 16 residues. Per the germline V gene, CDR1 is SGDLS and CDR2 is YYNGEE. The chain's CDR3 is CASSVSGTGVAETQYF. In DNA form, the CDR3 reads TGTGCCAGCAGCGTATCCGGGACAGGGGTTGCCGAGACCCAGTACTTC.